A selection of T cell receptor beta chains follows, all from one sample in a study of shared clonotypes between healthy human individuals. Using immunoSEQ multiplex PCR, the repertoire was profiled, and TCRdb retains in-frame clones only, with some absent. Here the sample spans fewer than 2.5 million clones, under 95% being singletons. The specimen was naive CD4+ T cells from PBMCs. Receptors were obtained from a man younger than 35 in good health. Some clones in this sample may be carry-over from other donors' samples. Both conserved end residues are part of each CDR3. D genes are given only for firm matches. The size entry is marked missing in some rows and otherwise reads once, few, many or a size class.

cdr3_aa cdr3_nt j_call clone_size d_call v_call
CASSRVTEAFF TGTGCCAGCAGCAGGGTCACTGAAGCTTTCTTT TRBJ1-1 - - TRBV6-1
CASGLVRFGGSSNQPQHF TGTGCTAGTGGTTTGGTACGATTTGGGGGGTCGTCGAATCAGCCCCAGCATTTT TRBJ1-5 - - TRBV12-5
CASSYGGGITGELFF TGTGCCAGCAGTTACGGAGGGGGAATCACCGGGGAGCTGTTTTTT TRBJ2-2 - - TRBV6-5
CASSLSSTASSYNEQFF TGTGCCAGCAGCTTAAGTTCGACGGCAAGCTCCTACAATGAGCAGTTCTTC TRBJ2-1 - - TRBV7-3
CAISASTEAFF TGTGCCATCAGTGCCTCTACTGAAGCTTTCTTT TRBJ1-1 - - TRBV10-3
CASVRAQGGAEAFF TGTGCCAGCGTCCGTGCACAGGGAGGGGCTGAAGCTTTCTTT TRBJ1-1 - - TRBV6-1
CASSPRTGNEQFF TGTGCCAGCAGCCCCCGGACCGGCAATGAGCAGTTCTTC TRBJ2-1 - - TRBV7-3
CASRTGTNEQYF TGTGCCAGCAGGACAGGAACCAACGAGCAGTACTTC TRBJ2-7 - - TRBV6-5
CASSTRTEQAGKLFF TGTGCCAGCAGCACTCGGACAGAACAAGCCGGAAAACTGTTTTTT TRBJ1-4 - - TRBV14
CASSSGTGAYFYGYTF TGTGCCAGCAGTTCCGGGACAGGGGCATATTTCTATGGCTACACCTTC TRBJ1-2 - TRBD1 TRBV27
CASSSQPNTEAFF TGTGCCAGCAGCTCGCAGCCGAACACTGAAGCTTTCTTT TRBJ1-1 - - TRBV7-3
CASSQGLAGADTGELFF TGTGCCAGCAGCCAGGGACTAGCGGGAGCAGACACCGGGGAGCTGTTTTTT TRBJ2-2 - TRBD2 TRBV14
CASSQRTGASLNYGYTF TGTGCCAGCAGCCAAAGGACAGGGGCGTCACTTAACTATGGCTACACCTTC TRBJ1-2 - TRBD1 TRBV14
CASSQDWRSGANVLTF TGCGCCAGCAGCCAAGATTGGCGCTCTGGGGCCAACGTCCTGACTTTC TRBJ2-6 - - TRBV4-1
CASSLQGGHSYEQYF TGTGCCAGCAGCTTACAAGGGGGCCACTCCTACGAGCAGTACTTC TRBJ2-7 - TRBD1 TRBV11-1
CASSLAATDTQYF TGCGCCAGCAGCTTGGCCGCGACAGATACGCAGTATTTT TRBJ2-3 - - TRBV5-1
CASSLETGTEQFF TGCGCCAGCAGCTTGGAAACCGGGACTGAGCAGTTCTTC TRBJ2-1 - - TRBV5-1
CASSPGGATKNIQYF TGCGCCAGCAGCCCGGGGGGCGCGACCAAAAACATTCAGTACTTC TRBJ2-4 - - TRBV5-1
CASSTTTGRLAEQYF TGTGCCAGCAGCACAACGACAGGGAGGTTGGCCGAGCAGTACTTC TRBJ2-7 - - TRBV7-8
CASSLGRGRGGIEQYF TGTGCCAGCAGCTTAGGACGGGGCAGGGGAGGCATAGAGCAGTACTTC TRBJ2-7 - - TRBV7-2
CASSSPPGQGNGYTF TGTGCCAGCAGTTCCCCTCCGGGACAGGGAAATGGCTACACCTTC TRBJ1-2 - TRBD1 TRBV28
CASSLDPNEKLFF TGCGCCAGCAGCTTGGACCCCAATGAAAAACTGTTTTTT TRBJ1-4 - - TRBV5-1
CASSFSNQPQHF TGTGCCAGCAGTTTCAGCAATCAGCCCCAGCATTTT TRBJ1-5 few - TRBV28
CASSQTGGNQPQHF TGTGCCAGCAGCCAAACAGGGGGGAATCAGCCCCAGCATTTT TRBJ1-5 - TRBD1 TRBV7-7
CASSVVRTPTYEQYF TGTGCCAGCAGTGTAGTGAGGACCCCTACCTACGAGCAGTACTTC TRBJ2-7 - - TRBV6-1
CASSLEGITDTQYF TGTGCCAGCAGCCTGGAGGGGATCACAGATACGCAGTATTTT TRBJ2-3 - - TRBV28
CASSPLIGQSYEQYF TGTGCCAGCTCACCGCTAATTGGGCAGTCCTACGAGCAGTACTTC TRBJ2-7 - - TRBV18
CAISEGTSGDTDTQYF TGTGCCATCAGTGAAGGGACTAGCGGGGACACAGATACGCAGTATTTT TRBJ2-3 - TRBD2 TRBV10-3
CASSPVGYNQPQHF TGTGCCAGCAGTCCGGTAGGGTACAATCAGCCCCAGCATTTT TRBJ1-5 - - TRBV28
CASSLLRTGGLNEQYF TGTGCCAGCAGTCTCCTCCGGACAGGGGGTCTCAACGAGCAGTACTTC TRBJ2-7 - TRBD1 TRBV27
CASSPRATPAYEQYF TGTGCCAGCAGCCCGAGAGCCACTCCAGCCTACGAGCAGTACTTC TRBJ2-7 - - TRBV9
CASLGGPQETQYF TGTGCCAGCCTAGGGGGTCCCCAAGAGACCCAGTACTTC TRBJ2-5 - - TRBV2